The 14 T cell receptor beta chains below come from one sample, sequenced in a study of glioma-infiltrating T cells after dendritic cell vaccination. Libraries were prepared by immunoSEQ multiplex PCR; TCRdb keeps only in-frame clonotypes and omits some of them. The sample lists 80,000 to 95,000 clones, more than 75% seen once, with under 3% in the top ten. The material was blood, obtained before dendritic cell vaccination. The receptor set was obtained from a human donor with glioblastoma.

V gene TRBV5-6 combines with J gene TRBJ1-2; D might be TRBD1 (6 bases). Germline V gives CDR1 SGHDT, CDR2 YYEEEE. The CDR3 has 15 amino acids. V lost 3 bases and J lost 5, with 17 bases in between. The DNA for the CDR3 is TGTGCCAGCAGCTCCGTGCAGGGGCCTTGGTATGGCTACACCTTC. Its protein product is CASSSVQGPWYGYTF. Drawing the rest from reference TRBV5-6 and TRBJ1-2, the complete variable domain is DAGVTQSPTHLIKTRGQQVTLRCSPKSGHDTVSWYQQALGQGPQFIFQYYEEEERQRGNFPDRFSGHQFPNYSSELNVNALLLGDSALYLCASSSVQGPWYGYTFGSGTRLTVV.

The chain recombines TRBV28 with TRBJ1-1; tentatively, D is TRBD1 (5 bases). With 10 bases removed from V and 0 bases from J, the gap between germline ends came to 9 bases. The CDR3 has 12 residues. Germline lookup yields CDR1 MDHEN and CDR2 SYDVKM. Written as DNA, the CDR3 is TGTGCCATCAGACAGTTGAACACTGAAGCTTTCTTT. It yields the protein CAIRQLNTEAFF.

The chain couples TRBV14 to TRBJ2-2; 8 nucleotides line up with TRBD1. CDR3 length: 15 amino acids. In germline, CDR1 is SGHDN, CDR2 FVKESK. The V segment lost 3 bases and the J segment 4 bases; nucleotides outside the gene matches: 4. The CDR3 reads CASSHIGQGTGELFF. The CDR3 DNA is TGTGCCAGCAGCCATATAGGACAGGGCACCGGGGAGCTGTTTTTT.

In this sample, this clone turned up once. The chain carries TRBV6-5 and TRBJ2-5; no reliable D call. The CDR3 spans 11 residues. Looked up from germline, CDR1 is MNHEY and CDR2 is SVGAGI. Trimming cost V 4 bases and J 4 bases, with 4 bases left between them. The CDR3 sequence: CASSSVETQYF. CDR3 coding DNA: TGTGCCAGCAGTTCTGTAGAGACCCAGTACTTC.

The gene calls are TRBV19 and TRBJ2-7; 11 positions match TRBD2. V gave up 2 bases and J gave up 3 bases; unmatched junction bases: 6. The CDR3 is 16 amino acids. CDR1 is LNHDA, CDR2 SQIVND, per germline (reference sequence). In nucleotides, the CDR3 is TGTGCCAGTAGTATAAGGGCTGGACTAGCGGGCTACGAGCAGTACTTC. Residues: CASSIRAGLAGYEQYF.

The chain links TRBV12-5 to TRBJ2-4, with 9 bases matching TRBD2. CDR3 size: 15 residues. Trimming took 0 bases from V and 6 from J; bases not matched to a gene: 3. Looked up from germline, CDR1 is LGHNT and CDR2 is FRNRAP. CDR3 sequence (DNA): TGTGCTAGTGGTTTGGTGCTGCGGGAGGGAAACATTCAGTACTTC. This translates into CASGLVLREGNIQYF.

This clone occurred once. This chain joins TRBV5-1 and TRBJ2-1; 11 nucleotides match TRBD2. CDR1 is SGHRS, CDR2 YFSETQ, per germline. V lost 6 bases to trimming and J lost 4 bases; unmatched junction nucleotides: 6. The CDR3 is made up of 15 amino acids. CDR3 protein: CASNLAGGEYNEQFF. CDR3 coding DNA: TGCGCCAGCAACTTAGCGGGAGGGGAATACAATGAGCAGTTCTTC.

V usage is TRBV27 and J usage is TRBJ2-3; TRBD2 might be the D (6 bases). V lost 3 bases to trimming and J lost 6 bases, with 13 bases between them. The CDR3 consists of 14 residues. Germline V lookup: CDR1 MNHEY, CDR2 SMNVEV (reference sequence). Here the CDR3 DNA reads TGTGCCAGCAGTTTTTCGACTAGTATGGATACGCAGTATTTT. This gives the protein CASSFSTSMDTQYF.

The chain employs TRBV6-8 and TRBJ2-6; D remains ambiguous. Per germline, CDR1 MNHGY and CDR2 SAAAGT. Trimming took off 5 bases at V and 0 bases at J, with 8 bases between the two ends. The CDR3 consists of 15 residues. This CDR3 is CASSETNSGANVLTF. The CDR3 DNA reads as TGTGCCAGCAGTGAGACAAACTCTGGGGCCAACGTCCTGACTTTC.

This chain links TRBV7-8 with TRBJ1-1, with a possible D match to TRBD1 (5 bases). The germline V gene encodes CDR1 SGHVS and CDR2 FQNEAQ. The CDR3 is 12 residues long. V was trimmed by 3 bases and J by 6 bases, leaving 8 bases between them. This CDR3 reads CASSFQGSEAFF. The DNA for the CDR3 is TGTGCCAGCAGCTTCCAGGGTTCTGAAGCTTTCTTT.

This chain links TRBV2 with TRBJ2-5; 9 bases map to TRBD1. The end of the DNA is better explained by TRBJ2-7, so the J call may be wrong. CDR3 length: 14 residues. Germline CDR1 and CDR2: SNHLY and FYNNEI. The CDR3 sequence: CARSRQGVPYEQYF. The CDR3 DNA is TGTGCCAGATCTAGACAGGGGGTTCCCTACGAGCAGTACTTC.

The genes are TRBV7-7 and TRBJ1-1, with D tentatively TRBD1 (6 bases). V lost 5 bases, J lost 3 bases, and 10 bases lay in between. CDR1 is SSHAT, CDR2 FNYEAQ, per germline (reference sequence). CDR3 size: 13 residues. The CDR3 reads CASSPDRYTEAFF. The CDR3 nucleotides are TGTGCCAGCAGCCCGGACAGATACACTGAAGCTTTCTTT. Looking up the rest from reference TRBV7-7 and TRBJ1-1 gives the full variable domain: GAGVSQSPRYKVTKRGQDVTLRCDPISSHATLYWYQQALGQGPEFLTYFNYEAQPDKSGLPSDRFSAERPEGSISTLTIQRTEQRDSAMYRCASSPDRYTEAFFGQGTRLTVV.

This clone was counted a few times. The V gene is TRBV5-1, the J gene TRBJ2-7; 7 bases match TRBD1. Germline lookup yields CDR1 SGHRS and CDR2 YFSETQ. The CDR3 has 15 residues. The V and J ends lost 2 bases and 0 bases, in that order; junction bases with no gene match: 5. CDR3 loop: CASSFTGDLSYEQYF. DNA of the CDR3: TGCGCCAGCAGCTTTACAGGGGACCTCTCCTACGAGCAGTACTTC.

CDR3 loop: CASSSGQAPDTQYF. The CDR3 coding sequence is TGTGCCAGCAGCTCGGGACAGGCCCCAGATACGCAGTATTTT. The gene calls are TRBV9 and TRBJ2-3; 8 bases are a match to TRBD1. The CDR3 sequence is 14 residues long. The V gene end was trimmed by 4 bases and the J gene end by 4 bases; junction bases not matched to a gene: 5. Germline V gene lookup returns CDR1 SGDLS and CDR2 YYNGEE.